Listed below are T cell receptor beta chains from one sample, sequenced in a study of beta chain features in type 1 diabetes. TCRdb's table, derived via immunoSEQ multiplex PCR, lists solely in-frame clones and lacks some. The table has 640,000 or so clones, about 14% seen once; the top ten hold approximately 0.039%. The sequenced sample consisted of naive CD4+ T cells from blood. These TCRs come from a young man with type 1 diabetes. Both conserved end residues are part of each CDR3. Each record gives: V gene, J gene, D gene, clone size, CDR3 protein, CDR3 DNA. A D gene is named only where the DNA matches it firmly. For some rows the clone size is stated as once, few or many, or as a class when expanded; others skip it.

V: TRBV30
J: TRBJ1-2
D: .
size: .
CDR3: CAWTRGIEGYTF
DNA: TGTGCCTGGACCCGAGGCATAGAGGGCTACACCTTC

V: TRBV5-4
J: TRBJ2-7
D: .
size: few
CDR3: CASSFSIVGRPQREQYF
DNA: TGTGCCAGCAGCTTTAGTATAGTGGGACGACCCCAAAGGGAGCAGTACTTC

V: TRBV7-2
J: TRBJ2-7
D: TRBD1
size: few
CDR3: CASSTGQGKEQYF
DNA: TGTGCCAGCAGCACCGGACAGGGCAAAGAGCAGTACTTC

V: TRBV7-2
J: TRBJ2-3
D: TRBD2
size: once
CDR3: CASSLGLGGGTDTQYF
DNA: TGTGCCAGCAGCTTAGGCCTTGGCGGGGGGACAGATACGCAGTATTTT

V: TRBV7-2
J: TRBJ1-2
D: .
size: few
CDR3: CASSLSRTHYGYTF
DNA: TGTGCCAGCAGCTTATCGAGGACCCACTATGGCTACACCTTC

V: TRBV6-5
J: TRBJ2-7
D: .
size: .
CDR3: CASSRDPVGEQYF
DNA: TGTGCCAGCAGTCGAGACCCTGTTGGCGAGCAGTACTTC

V: TRBV27
J: TRBJ1-5
D: .
size: .
CDR3: CASRKQVNSNQPQHF
DNA: TGTGCCAGCAGGAAACAGGTCAATAGCAATCAGCCCCAGCATTTT

V: TRBV2
J: TRBJ1-6
D: .
size: few
CDR3: CASRTNRVANSPLHF
DNA: TGTGCCAGCAGAACCAACAGGGTCGCCAATTCACCCCTCCACTTT

V: TRBV7-9
J: TRBJ1-1
D: .
size: .
CDR3: CASSSYGLVNTEAFF
DNA: TGTGCCAGCAGCTCCTACGGGTTAGTGAACACTGAAGCTTTCTTT

V: TRBV19
J: TRBJ1-4
D: .
size: few
CDR3: CASLSLLGEKLFF
DNA: TGTGCCAGTCTTTCTCTCTTGGGCGAAAAACTGTTTTTT

V: TRBV19
J: TRBJ1-6
D: .
size: few
CDR3: CASSLPRQSLHF
DNA: TGTGCCAGTAGTCTCCCGAGGCAGTCCCTCCACTTT

V: TRBV30
J: TRBJ2-2
D: .
size: .
CDR3: CAWVAQGTGELFF
DNA: TGTGCCTGGGTGGCGCAAGGCACCGGGGAGCTGTTTTTT

V: TRBV6-6
J: TRBJ1-5
D: TRBD1
size: few
CDR3: CASSYGTGGGQPQHF
DNA: TGTGCCAGCAGTTATGGGACAGGGGGCGGTCAGCCCCAGCATTTT

V: TRBV9
J: TRBJ2-6
D: .
size: many
CDR3: CASRSRGTGANVLTF
DNA: TGTGCCAGCAGGTCCCGAGGGACTGGGGCCAACGTCCTGACTTTC

V: TRBV6-5
J: TRBJ1-5
D: .
size: .
CDR3: CASSWTAGANQPQHF
DNA: TGTGCCAGCAGTTGGACTGCAGGGGCAAATCAGCCCCAGCATTTT

V: TRBV4-2
J: TRBJ2-2
D: .
size: .
CDR3: CASSLHSGIGELFF
DNA: TGTGCCAGCAGCCTCCACTCCGGTATCGGGGAGCTGTTTTTT

V: TRBV18
J: TRBJ2-7
D: TRBD2
size: few
CDR3: CASSPFREGGEQYF
DNA: TGTGCCAGCTCACCCTTTCGGGAGGGTGGAGAGCAGTACTTC

V: TRBV5-1
J: TRBJ2-1
D: TRBD2
size: .
CDR3: CASSLGLAGGNEQFF
DNA: TGCGCCAGCAGCTTGGGACTAGCGGGAGGCAATGAGCAGTTCTTC

V: TRBV14
J: TRBJ2-3
D: .
size: .
CDR3: CASSPTGPQTDTQYF
DNA: TGTGCCAGCAGCCCTACAGGGCCTCAGACAGATACGCAGTATTTT

V: TRBV30
J: TRBJ2-2
D: .
size: .
CDR3: CAWSVELPVMGELFF
DNA: TGTGCCTGGAGTGTGGAGCTTCCCGTTATGGGGGAGCTGTTTTTT

V: TRBV28
J: TRBJ1-3
D: .
size: .
CDR3: CASSLGLRGSSPISGNTIYF
DNA: TGTGCCAGCAGTTTGGGACTCAGGGGCAGCTCACCGATCTCTGGAAACACCATATATTTT

V: TRBV5-1
J: TRBJ2-3
D: .
size: .
CDR3: CASSLGDYITDTQYF
DNA: TGCGCCAGCAGCTTGGGTGACTATATCACAGATACGCAGTATTTT

V: TRBV19
J: TRBJ2-7
D: TRBD1
size: .
CDR3: CASSTSWDRGPEQYF
DNA: TGTGCCAGTAGTACCTCGTGGGACAGGGGACCCGAGCAGTACTTC

V: TRBV6-5
J: TRBJ2-6
D: TRBD1
size: .
CDR3: CASRRGLGANVLTF
DNA: TGTGCCAGCCGTAGGGGGCTTGGGGCCAACGTCCTGACTTTC

V: TRBV2
J: TRBJ1-2
D: .
size: .
CDR3: CASSAANYGYTF
DNA: TGTGCCAGCAGTGCCGCTAACTATGGCTACACCTTC

V: TRBV11-2
J: TRBJ2-2
D: .
size: .
CDR3: CASSLRDGSGELFF
DNA: TGTGCCAGCAGCTTACGGGACGGGAGCGGGGAGCTGTTTTTT

V: TRBV30
J: TRBJ1-2
D: .
size: .
CDR3: CAWRKPMLGNYGYTF
DNA: TGTGCCTGGAGGAAACCAATGTTAGGGAACTATGGCTACACCTTC

V: TRBV11-2
J: TRBJ2-1
D: TRBD2
size: few
CDR3: CASSSPAGGLNEQFF
DNA: TGTGCCAGCAGCTCCCCAGCGGGAGGGTTGAATGAGCAGTTCTTC

V: TRBV14
J: TRBJ1-1
D: .
size: .
CDR3: CASSLNTRGKEGAFF
DNA: TGTGCCAGCAGCCTCAACACTAGGGGAAAGGAAGGAGCTTTCTTT

V: TRBV7-2
J: TRBJ1-5
D: TRBD1
size: .
CDR3: CASTNRGLGQGLQPQHF
DNA: TGTGCCAGCACCAACCGAGGGCTAGGACAGGGACTCCAGCCCCAGCATTTT

V: TRBV7-2
J: TRBJ1-3
D: .
size: .
CDR3: CASSLAQENTIYF
DNA: TGTGCCAGCAGCTTAGCGCAGGAGAACACCATATATTTT

V: TRBV30
J: TRBJ2-3
D: .
size: .
CDR3: CAVVGRSPDTQYF
DNA: TGTGCCGTAGTGGGTAGAAGCCCAGATACGCAGTATTTT

V: TRBV7-9
J: TRBJ1-1
D: TRBD1
size: few
CDR3: CASSFDRTGGSMNTEAFF
DNA: TGTGCCAGCAGCTTCGATCGGACAGGGGGTTCCATGAACACTGAAGCTTTCTTT

V: TRBV15
J: TRBJ2-5
D: TRBD2
size: .
CDR3: CATSRGASGEETQYF
DNA: TGTGCCACCAGCAGAGGTGCTAGCGGAGAAGAGACCCAGTACTTC

V: TRBV7-2
J: TRBJ2-7
D: .
size: few
CDR3: CASSPPSARGEQYF
DNA: TGTGCCAGCAGCCCCCCGTCCGCTCGGGGCGAGCAGTACTTC

V: TRBV29-1
J: TRBJ1-3
D: TRBD1
size: once
CDR3: CSVERGQGGGNTIYF
DNA: TGCAGCGTTGAAAGGGGACAGGGAGGGGGAAACACCATATATTTT

V: TRBV29-1
J: TRBJ2-1
D: TRBD2
size: .
CDR3: CSVETLAGYEQFF
DNA: TGCAGCGTTGAAACGCTAGCGGGCTATGAGCAGTTCTTC

V: TRBV9
J: TRBJ1-2
D: .
size: few
CDR3: CASSVDSGPNYGYTF
DNA: TGTGCCAGCAGCGTAGATTCAGGGCCAAACTATGGCTACACCTTC

V: TRBV28
J: TRBJ2-7
D: .
size: .
CDR3: CASPPSGRPHYYEQYF
DNA: TGTGCCAGCCCCCCGTCGGGGCGCCCTCACTACTACGAGCAGTACTTC

V: TRBV9
J: TRBJ2-5
D: TRBD2
size: few
CDR3: CASSQGPSGETQYF
DNA: TGTGCCAGCAGCCAAGGGCCTAGCGGGGAGACCCAGTACTTC

V: TRBV4-3
J: TRBJ1-2
D: .
size: few
CDR3: CASSQGSAYGYTF
DNA: TGCGCCAGCAGCCAAGGCAGTGCGTATGGCTACACCTTC

V: TRBV7-3
J: TRBJ2-4
D: .
size: .
CDR3: CASSFGPRENIQYF
DNA: TGTGCCAGCAGCTTCGGGCCAAGAGAAAACATTCAGTACTTC